Below, one TCR beta chain is given with its context. Only in-frame clones appear in the TCRdb table, and some are missing; sequencing was by immunoSEQ multiplex PCR. The repertoire holds tens of thousands of clones, about 88% seen once, with 4.1% in the top ten. Between the trimmed V and J ends, which lost 4 bases and 0 bases, there was a span of 10 bases. Germline assignment: CDR1 SGHTA and CDR2 FQGTGA. The CDR3 has 14 amino acids. The sample originates from a study of OX40 agonist ivuxolimab in advanced cancers. This chain uses TRBV7-3 with TRBJ2-7; no reliable D call. The source is an adult with an advanced solid tumor such as melanoma, head and neck, liver or kidney cancer. The sample was CD4+ or CD8+ T cells sorted from blood, taken in a trial of the OX40 agonist ivuxolimab. In nucleotides, the CDR3 is TGTGCCAGCAGCTCCCCTGGTTACTCCTACGAGCAGTACTTC. It translates to CASSSPGYSYEQYF.